These T cell receptor beta chains were read from a single sample in a study of blood T cell repertoires in COVID-19. Clones were read by immunoSEQ multiplex PCR, and TCRdb kept only the in-frame ones, dropping some. The sample has 150,000 to 200,000 clones; 65% to 80% are singletons. The sample was PBMCs or T cells enriched from blood (not recorded which). These receptors came from a woman aged 45-59 years with acute COVID-19. The CDR3 runs from the conserved cysteine through the conserved F or W. The D gene is left open where the match is weak. Some rows have no size entry. The others give once, few or many, or a class for an expanded clone.

d_call clone_size j_call v_call cdr3_nt cdr3_aa
TRBD1 - TRBJ1-1 TRBV28 TGTGCCAGCAGTTCACCGGGACAGGGGGGAACTGAAGCTTTCTTT CASSSPGQGGTEAFF
- - TRBJ1-2 TRBV10-3 TGTGCCATCAGTGAGTCGAGCCAGGGTTATGGCTACACCTTC CAISESSQGYGYTF
- - TRBJ1-2 TRBV12-5 TGTGCTAGTGGTTTGGGGCCTAACTATGGCTACACCTTC CASGLGPNYGYTF
TRBD2 - TRBJ2-1 TRBV5-1 TGCGCCAGCAGCTTGGAACGGGGGGTCTTCAATGAGCAGTTCTTC CASSLERGVFNEQFF
- once TRBJ1-1 TRBV4-1 TGCGCCAGCAGCCAAGATCGGGGGAACACTGAAGCTTTCTTT CASSQDRGNTEAFF
- many TRBJ1-3 TRBV7-2 TGTGCCAGCAGCTTAGACTCAGGGTCAGGAAACACCATATATTTT CASSLDSGSGNTIYF
- - TRBJ1-5 TRBV6-5 TGTGCCACCGCCCGGGATAGCAATCAGCCCCAGCATTTT CATARDSNQPQHF
- - TRBJ2-1 TRBV7-6 TGTGCCAGCAGCCAACTAGGCCCCCGTCAGGCGCCTGAGCAGTTCTTC CASSQLGPRQAPEQFF
- - TRBJ2-2 TRBV7-9 TGTGCCAGCAGCTTAGTCGCGGGGTGGGCCGGGGAGCTGTTTTTT CASSLVAGWAGELFF
- - TRBJ1-3 TRBV18 TGTGCCAGCTCACCACCCCCGGACATTGGCAGGAGCTCTGGAAACACCATATATTTT CASSPPPDIGRSSGNTIYF
TRBD1 - TRBJ1-4 TRBV5-1 TGCGCCAGCAGATCCACTACAGGGGTTGATGAAAAACTGTTTTTT CASRSTTGVDEKLFF
- once TRBJ2-5 TRBV4-1 TGCGCCAGCAGCCAATGGCGGGGAGAGACCCAGTACTTC CASSQWRGETQYF
- few TRBJ1-6 TRBV18 TGTGCCAGCTCACCGGGCACAAACCAAGGGGAACCCCTCCACTTT CASSPGTNQGEPLHF
- - TRBJ2-1 TRBV7-9 TGTGCCAGCACTTGGGAGTGGAATGAGCAGTTCTTC CASTWEWNEQFF
TRBD1 - TRBJ2-3 TRBV24-1 TGTGCCACCAGTGATTTAGGCAGGGGGCAGGCAGATACGCAGTATTTT CATSDLGRGQADTQYF
- - TRBJ1-5 TRBV29-1 TGCAGCGTTCGGGGGGACGGCAATCAGCCCCAGCATTTT CSVRGDGNQPQHF
- - TRBJ2-4 TRBV3-1/TRBV3-2 TGTGCCAGCAGCCAAGGGGCGGGACAGCCTAAAGCCAAAAACATTCAGTACTTC CASSQGAGQPKAKNIQYF
TRBD2 - TRBJ2-3 TRBV29-1 TGCAGCGTTGGCCAGGGACTAGCGACTCCCACAGATACGCAGTATTTT CSVGQGLATPTDTQYF
TRBD2 - TRBJ2-3 TRBV19 TGTGCCAGTAGTAAAGCGGGGGGTACAGATACGCAGTATTTT CASSKAGGTDTQYF
TRBD2 - TRBJ2-5 TRBV5-5 TGTGCCAGCAGGCCCGGGACTAGCGGGGGGGCGAGGGAGACCCAGTACTTC CASRPGTSGGARETQYF
- - TRBJ1-5 TRBV19 TGTGCCAGTACCCCCTCGGGGGGAAGCAATCAGCCCCAGCATTTT CASTPSGGSNQPQHF
- - TRBJ1-3 TRBV10-2 TGCGCCAGCAGTGAGAGTCCAGGCGCCTCTGGAAACACCATATATTTT CASSESPGASGNTIYF
- - TRBJ1-2 TRBV9 TGTGCCAGCAGCGTCCGGGACAATCGTGGCTACACCTTC CASSVRDNRGYTF
- - TRBJ2-4 TRBV5-1 TGCGCCAGCACCCCCCAAGGGGCTGCCAAAAACATTCAGTACTTC CASTPQGAAKNIQYF
- - TRBJ1-3 TRBV9 TGTGCCAGCAGCGTTGGGGAGGGGCCCTTAAACACCATATATTTT CASSVGEGPLNTIYF
TRBD1 many TRBJ2-3 TRBV5-6 TGTGCCAGCAGCGACACGGGACAGTGGGGCACAGATACGCAGTATTTT CASSDTGQWGTDTQYF
TRBD2 - TRBJ2-3 TRBV19 TGTGCCAGTAGTATGGGCCTGACTAGCGGGGGTCCCACAGATACGCAGTATTTT CASSMGLTSGGPTDTQYF
TRBD1 - TRBJ1-2 TRBV7-2 TGTGCCAGCAGCTTAAACAGGGGGGAAGGCTACACCTTC CASSLNRGEGYTF
- once TRBJ2-3 TRBV10-2 TGCGCCAGCAGTGAGTACAGGGACGATACGCAGTATTTT CASSEYRDDTQYF
- few TRBJ1-6 TRBV7-2 TGTGCCAGCAGCCGCGAGGGAGTCTATAATTCACCCCTCCACTTT CASSREGVYNSPLHF
TRBD1 - TRBJ2-2 TRBV18 TGTGCCAGCTCACCGGACAGGGGGAACACCGGGGAGCTGTTTTTT CASSPDRGNTGELFF
TRBD2 - TRBJ2-3 TRBV19 TGTGCCAGTAGTCGCGGGGGGCAGGGTACGCAGTATTTT CASSRGGQGTQYF
- medium-sized TRBJ1-5 TRBV14 TGTGCCAGCAGCCCCGGTTTGGGCAGGCCCCAGCATTTT CASSPGLGRPQHF
- - TRBJ2-5 TRBV11-3 TGTGCCAGCCAGCGGAAGTCCCAAGAGACCCAGTACTTC CASQRKSQETQYF
- - TRBJ2-2 TRBV13 TGTGCCAGCAGATTGGACAGTCGACCCGGGGAGCTGTTTTTT CASRLDSRPGELFF
- - TRBJ1-6 TRBV7-6 TGTGCCAGCAGTACCACTTATTCACCCCTCCACTTT CASSTTYSPLHF
TRBD1 - TRBJ1-1 TRBV5-1 TGCGCCAGCAGCCTGGACAGGGCAACTGAAGCTTTCTTT CASSLDRATEAFF